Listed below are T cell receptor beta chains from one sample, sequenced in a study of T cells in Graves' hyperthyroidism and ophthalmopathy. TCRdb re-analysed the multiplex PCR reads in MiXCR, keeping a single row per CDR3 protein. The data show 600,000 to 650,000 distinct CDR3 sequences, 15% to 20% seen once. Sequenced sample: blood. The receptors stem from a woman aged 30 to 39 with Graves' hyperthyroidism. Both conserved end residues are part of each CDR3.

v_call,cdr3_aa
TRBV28,CASSYNALAGAPYEQYF
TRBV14,CASSQTRISQPQYF
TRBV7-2,CASSTVGGFQTQYF
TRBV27,CASTHGQGYGEQFF
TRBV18,CASSPPTRSLEAFF
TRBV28,CASSLAGKSTDTQYF
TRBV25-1,CASSDEQAPGGYTF
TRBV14,CASSPDISHSYEQYF
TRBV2,CASSDLPPPGNEQFF
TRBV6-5,CASSYPEDGQVIDTGELFF
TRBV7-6,CASSRPGLAYEQYF
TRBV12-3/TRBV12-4,CASSFRSTGEQFF
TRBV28,CASSPRAGSSYEQYF
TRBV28,CASSLPKGGGEKLFF
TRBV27,CASSASGTGGGRGTEAFF
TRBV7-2,CASRMGGALDTQYF
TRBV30,CAWTSGSEAGELFF
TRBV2,CASGGLAGVDTQYF
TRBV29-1,CSVGDDRETQYF
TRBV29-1,CSVPRDSLNYGYTF
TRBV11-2,CASGPGWGVQNIQYF
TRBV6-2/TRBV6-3,CASSYKDRWIYGYTF
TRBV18,CASSPLLGDTEAFF
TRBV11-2,CASSFHYEQYF
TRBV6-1,CASSEWLEGDGSKNIQYF
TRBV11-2,CASSLIRTGWEGYTF
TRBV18,CASSPNSGQTYGYTF
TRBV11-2,CASSLVAGMGETQYF
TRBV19,CASSIVGTPSYEQYF
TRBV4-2,CASSREPSSGRAKGEQFF
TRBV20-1,CSARVTYQPQHF
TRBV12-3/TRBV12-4,CASSFTREFYGYTF
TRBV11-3,CASSFGTSGIRRDTQYF
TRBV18,CASSPSVGDQPQHF
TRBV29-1,CSGVQLAGVGNEQFF
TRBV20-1,CSARDFRENIQYF
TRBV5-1,CASSLLTSGPYNEQFF
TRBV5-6,CASSFALTSMSWDTQYF
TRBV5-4,CASSRNRGMGEAFF
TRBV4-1,CASSLVPEGQYEQYF
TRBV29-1,CSVLPRDRVYGYTF
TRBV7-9,CASSLSGNRNLGEETQYF
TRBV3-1,CASSQDPGLAGEETQYF
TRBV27,CASSLSTVGNTEAFF
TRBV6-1,CASTHRGICGANVLTF
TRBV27,CASSLGLGTGPFGQYF
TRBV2,CASSERGYSNQPQHF
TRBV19,CASARDRGPYGYTF
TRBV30,CAWRGYRGRDTDTQYF
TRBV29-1,CSVVVLGRNTEAFF